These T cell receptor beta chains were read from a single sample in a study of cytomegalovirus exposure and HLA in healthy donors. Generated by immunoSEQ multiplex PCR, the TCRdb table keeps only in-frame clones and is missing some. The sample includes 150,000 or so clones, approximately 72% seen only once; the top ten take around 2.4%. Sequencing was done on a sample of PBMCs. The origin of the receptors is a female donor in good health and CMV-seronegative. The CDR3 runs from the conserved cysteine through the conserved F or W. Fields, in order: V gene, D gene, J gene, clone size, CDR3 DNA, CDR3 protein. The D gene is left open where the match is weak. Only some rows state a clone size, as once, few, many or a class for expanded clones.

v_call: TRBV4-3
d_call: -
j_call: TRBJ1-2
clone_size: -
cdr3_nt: TGCGCCAGCAGCCAAGAGGCCCAGACTTTCTATGGCTACACCTTC
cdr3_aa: CASSQEAQTFYGYTF

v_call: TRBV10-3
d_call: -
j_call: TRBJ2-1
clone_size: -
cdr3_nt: TGTGCCATCAGGGGGGACATCTCCTACAATGAGCAGTTCTTC
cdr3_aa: CAIRGDISYNEQFF

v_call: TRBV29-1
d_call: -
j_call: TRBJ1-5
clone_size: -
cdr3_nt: TGCAGCGTTGGGGCGGGGGACCAGCCCCAGCATTTT
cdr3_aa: CSVGAGDQPQHF

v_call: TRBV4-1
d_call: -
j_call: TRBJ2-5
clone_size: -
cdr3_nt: TGCGCCAGCAGCCAGGGCAGGGATGGGGAGACCCAGTACTTC
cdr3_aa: CASSQGRDGETQYF

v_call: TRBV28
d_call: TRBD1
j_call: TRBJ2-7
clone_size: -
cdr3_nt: TGTGCCAGCAGTTTGACCGGACAGGGACACGAGCAGTACTTC
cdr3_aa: CASSLTGQGHEQYF

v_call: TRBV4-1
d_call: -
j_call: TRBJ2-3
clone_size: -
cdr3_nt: TGCGCCAGCAGCAGGGACTTAGGCACAGATACGCAGTATTTT
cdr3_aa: CASSRDLGTDTQYF

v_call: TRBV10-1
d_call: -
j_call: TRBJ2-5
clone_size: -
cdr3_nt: TGCGCCAGCAGTGATGGACTCAAGGGCCCAAAAGAGACCCAGTACTTC
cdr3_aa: CASSDGLKGPKETQYF

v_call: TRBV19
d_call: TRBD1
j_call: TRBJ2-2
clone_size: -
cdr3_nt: TGTGCCAGCCACAGGGGGGCGACCGGGGAGCTGTTTTTT
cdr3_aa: CASHRGATGELFF

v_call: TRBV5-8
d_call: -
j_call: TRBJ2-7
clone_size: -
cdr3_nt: TGTGCCAGCAGCTTAAGTTGGAGCTACGAGCAGTACTTC
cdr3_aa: CASSLSWSYEQYF

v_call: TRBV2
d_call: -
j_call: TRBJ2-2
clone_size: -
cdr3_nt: TGTGCCAGCACCGGGTTCAACACCGGGGAGCTGTTTTTT
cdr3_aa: CASTGFNTGELFF

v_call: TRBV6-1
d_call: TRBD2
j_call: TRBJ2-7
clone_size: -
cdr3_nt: TGTGCCAGCAGTGAATTGCTAGCGGGAAATTACGAGCAGTACTTC
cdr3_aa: CASSELLAGNYEQYF

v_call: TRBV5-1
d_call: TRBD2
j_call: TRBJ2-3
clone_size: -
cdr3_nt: TGCGCCAGCAGCCCCGGACTAGCGGTCATAAGGACAGATACGCAGTATTTT
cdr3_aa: CASSPGLAVIRTDTQYF

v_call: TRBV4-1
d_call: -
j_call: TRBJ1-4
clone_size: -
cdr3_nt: TGCGCCAGCAGTGATACAGGGAAGGCTAATGAAAAACTGTTTTTT
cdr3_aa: CASSDTGKANEKLFF

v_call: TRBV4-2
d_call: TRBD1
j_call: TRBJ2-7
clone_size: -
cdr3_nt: TGTGCCAGCAGCCGCGACCGGGACAGCGACTACGAGCAGTACTTC
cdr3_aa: CASSRDRDSDYEQYF

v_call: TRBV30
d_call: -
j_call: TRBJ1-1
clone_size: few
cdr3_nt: TGTGCCTGGAGTACCGGGACATTGAACACTGAAGCTTTCTTT
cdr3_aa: CAWSTGTLNTEAFF

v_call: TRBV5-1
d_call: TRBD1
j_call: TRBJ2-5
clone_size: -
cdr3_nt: TGCGCCAGCAGCTTGGGGCCAACAGGGGGCCAAGAGACCCAGTACTTC
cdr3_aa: CASSLGPTGGQETQYF

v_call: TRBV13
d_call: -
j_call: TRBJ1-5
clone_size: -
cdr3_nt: TGTGCCAGCAGCTTAGGACAGGGCAATCAGCCCCAGCATTTT
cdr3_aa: CASSLGQGNQPQHF

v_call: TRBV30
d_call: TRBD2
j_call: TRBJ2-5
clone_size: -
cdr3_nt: TGTGCCTGGAGCCGCACTAGCGGGGGGGAGACCCAGTACTTC
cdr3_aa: CAWSRTSGGETQYF

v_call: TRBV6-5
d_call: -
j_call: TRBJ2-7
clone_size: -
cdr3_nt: TGTGCCAGCAGTAGGGAGCGGGTCGGCTACGAGCAGTACTTC
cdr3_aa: CASSRERVGYEQYF